These 29 T cell receptor beta chains were all obtained from the same sample, sequenced in a study of radiotherapy plus CTLA-4 blockade in lung cancer. Using immunoSEQ multiplex PCR, the repertoire was profiled, and TCRdb retains in-frame clones only, with some absent. The data contain 11,000 to 15,000 clones, 70% to 90% of them seen just once; the ten biggest clones take up around 14%. Sequenced here: peripheral blood, sampled from a patient treated with radiotherapy plus ipilimumab. The receptors come from a human donor with non-small cell lung cancer that progressed on radiotherapy plus ipilimumab. Some clones in this sample may be carry-over from other donors' samples.

This clone was seen just once. This chain links TRBV27 with TRBJ1-2; 8 nucleotides agree with TRBD1. Germline V gene lookup returns CDR1 MNHEY and CDR2 SMNVEV (reference sequence). This CDR3 is built from 15 residues. J lost 4 bases, V lost 5 bases, and 9 bases had no gene match. CDR3 sequence reads: CASSPLNRGSYGYTF. CDR3 sequence (DNA): TGTGCCAGCAGTCCACTCAACAGGGGGTCCTATGGCTACACCTTC.

V usage is TRBV19 and J usage is TRBJ2-1; TRBD2 agrees at 7 bases. This CDR3 spans 16 amino acids. From germline, CDR1 is LNHDA and CDR2 SQIVND (reference sequence). V was clipped by 2 bases and J by 3 bases; unmatched bases: 7. This chain's CDR3 is CASSISPRTSYNEQFF. The CDR3 DNA is TGTGCCAGTAGTATATCCCCCCGGACTAGCTACAATGAGCAGTTCTTC.

This rearrangement joins TRBV19 to TRBJ1-1; 7 nucleotides line up with TRBD1. The CDR3 covers 14 residues. Per germline, CDR1 LNHDA and CDR2 SQIVND (reference sequence). After removal of 2 bases from V and 1 base from J, the junction contained 1 base not matched to a gene. CDR3 sequence reads: CASSINRGNTEAFF. The DNA of the CDR3 is TGTGCCAGTAGTATAAACAGGGGGAACACTGAAGCTTTCTTT.

This rearrangement joins TRBV11-2 to TRBJ2-5; maybe TRBD1 (6 bases). Gene TRBJ2-7 matches the end of the DNA better, so the J call may be wrong. Looked up from germline, CDR1 is SGHAT and CDR2 is FQNNGV. The CDR3 loop spans 12 amino acids. CDR3 sequence (DNA): TGTGCCAGCAGCCCACGGACAGACGAGCAGTACTTC. It yields the protein CASSPRTDEQYF.

The CDR3 coding sequence is TGTGCCAGCAGCTTCGGGACTGGATCCTACGAGCAGTACTTC. Amino acids: CASSFGTGSYEQYF. The V call is TRBV5-4, the J call TRBJ2-7; tentative D call: TRBD2 (6 bases). Germline CDR1 is SGHNT and CDR2 is YYREEE (reference sequence). V was cut by 2 bases and J by 1 base, with 10 bases left in between. The CDR3 contains 14 residues. The full variable domain, its missing parts supplied by reference TRBV5-4 and TRBJ2-7, is ETGVTQSPTHLIKTRGQQVTLRCSSQSGHNTVSWYQQALGQGPQFIFQYYREEENGRGNFPPRFSGLQFPNYSSELNVNALELDDSALYLCASSFGTGSYEQYFGPGTRLTVT.

V and J are TRBV19 and TRBJ2-2, with D possibly matching TRBD1 (6 bases). From germline, CDR1 is LNHDA and CDR2 SQIVND (reference sequence). This CDR3 region has 15 residues. The V end was cut by 5 bases, the J end by 8 bases, with 18 bases between. The CDR3 coding sequence is TGTGCCAGTAGTGATAGACAGGTGATGGCGGGGGAGCTGTTTTTT. Protein: CASSDRQVMAGELFF.

The chain couples TRBV7-3 to TRBJ1-2, with D hard to call. V was cut by 5 bases and J by 2 bases, with 15 bases left in between. Germline V gene sequence: CDR1 SGHTA, CDR2 FQGTGA. The CDR3 is 15 amino acids. The CDR3 reads CASSLDPSYNYGYTF. CDR3 coding DNA: TGTGCCAGCAGCCTAGATCCCTCCTACAACTATGGCTACACCTTC.

Worth noting for this clone: The same CDR3 also results from other DNA sequences found in this sample. J is TRBJ2-6 and V is TRBV5-1; D is possibly TRBD1 (5 bases). The germline CDR1 and CDR2 sequences are SGHRS and YFSETQ. Trimming removed 4 bases from V and 4 bases from J, with 9 bases in between. CDR3 length: 14 residues. This CDR3 is CASSPGSGANVLTF. The DNA for the CDR3 is TGCGCCAGCAGCCCAGGGTCCGGGGCCAACGTCCTGACTTTC.

This chain links TRBV6-1 with TRBJ2-6; D not resolved. The germline V gene encodes CDR1 MNHNS and CDR2 SASEGT. Between the trimmed V and J ends, which lost 0 bases and 0 bases, there was a span of 12 bases. The CDR3 sequence is 18 residues long. The CDR3 DNA reads TGTGCCAGCAGTGAAGCGCGGTACTACTCCTCTGGGGCCAACGTCCTGACTTTC. It yields the protein CASSEARYYSSGANVLTF.

The chain combines TRBV11-2 with TRBJ1-3, with 9 nucleotides matching TRBD1. The germline V gene encodes CDR1 SGHAT and CDR2 FQNNGV. V lost 5 bases, J lost 0 bases, and 14 bases stayed unmatched. The CDR3 totals 19 residues. CDR3 protein: CASSPARIWDRDSGNTIYF. The CDR3 coding sequence is TGTGCCAGCAGCCCCGCTCGTATATGGGACAGGGACTCTGGAAACACCATATATTTT.

The chain links TRBV28 to TRBJ2-2; D not resolved. Trimming took off 5 bases at V and 5 bases at J, with 15 bases between the two ends. This CDR3 has 15 amino acids. From germline, CDR1 is MDHEN and CDR2 SYDVKM. The CDR3, as DNA: TGTGCCAGCAGTCCGACTTGGATTGGTACCGGGGAGCTGTTTTTT. This sequence encodes CASSPTWIGTGELFF.

The chain employs TRBV5-1 and TRBJ2-7; 9 nucleotides align to TRBD1. Germline CDR1 is SGHRS and CDR2 is YFSETQ. This CDR3 contains 16 residues. The V gene end was trimmed by 5 bases and the J gene end by 7 bases; junction bases not matched to a gene: 16. The CDR3 spells CASSLNPGQGLREQYF. The CDR3, as DNA: TGCGCCAGCAGTCTAAACCCGGGACAGGGTCTAAGGGAGCAGTACTTC.

In this sample, this clone turned up once. The chain has TRBV19 and TRBJ2-5; 11 bases fit TRBD2. This CDR3 spans 16 amino acids. V trimming: 3 bases; J trimming: 3 bases; junction bases outside the gene matches: 6. The germline V gene encodes CDR1 LNHDA and CDR2 SQIVND (reference sequence). The DNA of the CDR3 is TGTGCCAGTAGTATTTTAGCGGGAGGGCCCGAAGAGACCCAGTACTTC. Its translation: CASSILAGGPEETQYF.

V usage is TRBV7-2 and J usage is TRBJ1-1; D ambiguous. Germline lookup yields CDR1 SGHTA and CDR2 FQGNSA. V was shortened by 1 base and J by 0 bases, with 9 bases between the two germline ends. This CDR3 contains 15 residues. The CDR3 sequence: CASSLVWPLNTEAFF. DNA for the CDR3: TGTGCCAGCAGCTTAGTGTGGCCTCTGAACACTGAAGCTTTCTTT.

This clone appeared once. The J gene is TRBJ2-3, the V gene TRBV29-1; 10 bases fit TRBD2. There are 15 residues in the CDR3. The J segment lost 2 bases and the V segment lost 5 bases, leaving 7 bases of the junction unmatched. Germline-derived CDR1 and CDR2 are SQVTM and ANQGSEA. CDR3 nucleotide sequence: TGCAGCGTTCCGGAGACTAGCGGGCTCACAGATACGCAGTATTTT. Its protein is CSVPETSGLTDTQYF.

In this sample, this clone turned up once. The V gene is TRBV9, the J gene TRBJ1-3, with D perhaps matching TRBD1 (6 bases). Per the germline V gene, CDR1 is SGDLS and CDR2 is YYNGEE. V was clipped by 3 bases and J by 0 bases, with 7 bases between them. CDR3 length: 14 amino acids. CDR3 amino acids: CASSGGGSGNTIYF. The CDR3 coding sequence is TGTGCCAGCAGCGGAGGGGGCTCTGGAAACACCATATATTTT.

The rearrangement uses TRBV5-1 and TRBJ2-2; D may be TRBD2 (7 bases). This CDR3 has 17 residues. Per the germline V gene, CDR1 is SGHRS and CDR2 is YFSETQ. V lost 0 bases to trimming and J lost 5 bases, with 17 bases between them. CDR3 sequence: CASSLGSRGAATGELFF. CDR3 nucleotides: TGCGCCAGCAGCTTGGGGAGCCGGGGGGCCGCAACCGGGGAGCTGTTTTTT. Using reference TRBV5-1 and TRBJ2-2 for the parts outside the CDR3, the full variable domain is KAGVTQTPRYLIKTRGQQVTLSCSPISGHRSVSWYQQTPGQGLQFLFEYFSETQRNKGNFPGRFSGRQFSNSRSEMNVSTLELGDSALYLCASSLGSRGAATGELFFGEGSRLTVL.

Comment on this clone: The same CDR3 is also encoded by other DNA sequences in this sample. The chain uses TRBV5-4 and TRBJ1-1; D might be TRBD1 (6 bases). The CDR3 runs to 14 residues. Germline assignment: CDR1 SGHNT and CDR2 YYREEE (reference sequence). V was shortened by 4 bases and J by 3 bases, with 13 bases between the two germline ends. The chain's CDR3 is CASSPGGLDTEAFF. DNA for the CDR3: TGTGCCAGCAGCCCCGGGGGGCTGGACACTGAAGCTTTCTTT. The full variable domain, its missing parts supplied by reference TRBV5-4 and TRBJ1-1, is ETGVTQSPTHLIKTRGQQVTLRCSSQSGHNTVSWYQQALGQGPQFIFQYYREEENGRGNFPPRFSGLQFPNYSSELNVNALELDDSALYLCASSPGGLDTEAFFGQGTRLTVV.

The rearrangement links TRBV2 to TRBJ1-1; D is unclear. The CDR3 extends over 14 amino acids. V lost 7 bases, J lost 3 bases, and 15 bases lay in between. Germline-derived CDR1 and CDR2 are SNHLY and FYNNEI. The CDR3 reads CASTPGRRDTEAFF. The CDR3 nucleotides read TGTGCCAGCACCCCAGGACGGAGGGACACTGAAGCTTTCTTT.

The rearrangement joins TRBV6-6 to TRBJ1-2; TRBD1 matches at 9 bases. The CDR3 is 14 residues long. Germline assignment: CDR1 MNHNY and CDR2 SVGAGI (reference sequence). V shed 3 bases and J 6 bases; nucleotides not matched to a gene: 5. The CDR3 nucleotides are TGTGCCAGCAGTTATCACACAGGGGGCGATGGCTACACCTTC. This gives the protein CASSYHTGGDGYTF.

The rearrangement links TRBV4-2 to TRBJ2-3; D uncertain. Germline loops: CDR1 LGHNA, CDR2 YNFKEQ. V shed 0 bases and J shed 2 bases, with 6 bases lying between them. The CDR3 is made up of 14 amino acids. CDR3 sequence: CASSQDQFTDTQYF. CDR3 coding DNA: TGTGCCAGCAGCCAAGACCAATTCACAGATACGCAGTATTTT.

The V and J genes are TRBV6-4 and TRBJ2-1, with D tentatively TRBD2 (5 bases). The V gene's germline CDR1 is MRHNA and CDR2 SNTAGT. The germline V and J ends were trimmed by 5 bases and 6 bases, with 17 bases remaining between them. The CDR3 is 15 residues long. CDR3 coding DNA: TGTGCCAGCAGTTCTTTGACTACCCCTGGCAATGAGCAGTTCTTC. Translated: CASSSLTTPGNEQFF.

This clone was found a few times. The chain joins TRBV29-1 to TRBJ1-1; 9 bases are a match to TRBD1. Germline V gene lookup returns CDR1 SQVTM and CDR2 ANQGSEA. Germline trimming cut 5 bases from V and 11 bases from J; bases unmatched to any gene: 9. The CDR3 spans 12 residues. The DNA of the CDR3 is TGCAGCGTTTCGACAGGGGGTGTCGTCGCTTTCTTT. Protein product: CSVSTGGVVAFF. Based on the CDR3 plus reference TRBV29-1 and TRBJ1-1, the full variable domain is SAVISQKPSRDICQRGTSLTIQCQVDSQVTMMFWYRQQPGQSLTLIATANQGSEATYESGFVIDKFPISRPNLTFSTLTVSNMSPEDSSIYLCSVSTGGVVAFFGQGTRLTVV.

V usage is TRBV7-9 and J usage is TRBJ2-3, with D perhaps matching TRBD2 (5 bases). This CDR3 contains 14 residues. V was trimmed by 1 base and J by 2 bases, leaving 7 bases between them. The germline gives CDR1 SEHNR, CDR2 FQNEAQ (reference sequence). The CDR3: CASSLGGLTDTQYF. For the CDR3, the DNA is TGTGCCAGCAGCTTAGGAGGACTCACAGATACGCAGTATTTT.

This chain links TRBV11-2 with TRBJ1-6; 10 nucleotides line up with TRBD1. This CDR3 is 15 amino acids long. With 5 bases clipped from V and 7 bases from J, the junction kept 5 bases outside the gene matches. Germline CDR1 is SGHAT and CDR2 is FQNNGV. The CDR3 loop reads CASSDRDRGNSPLHF. The DNA of the CDR3 is TGTGCCAGCAGCGACCGGGACAGGGGAAATTCACCCCTCCACTTT.

This clone has more than one count but fewer than ten. V is TRBV6-1 and J is TRBJ1-5; D not certain. Per the germline V gene, CDR1 is MNHNS and CDR2 is SASEGT. CDR3 length: 14 amino acids. V was trimmed by 5 bases and J by 2 bases, leaving 10 bases between them. CDR3 bases: TGTGCCAGCAGTTTCCGGGTTGGCAATCAGCCCCAGCATTTT. This codes for CASSFRVGNQPQHF.

V usage is TRBV11-2 and J usage is TRBJ2-1, with D uncertain. Germline-derived CDR1 and CDR2 are SGHAT and FQNNGV. CDR3 length: 14 residues. V gave up 5 bases and J gave up 9 bases, with 17 bases separating them. The CDR3 loop is CASSPQYIHGEQFF. In DNA form, the CDR3 reads TGTGCCAGCAGCCCTCAGTACATACATGGTGAGCAGTTCTTC.

The chain has TRBV6-1 and TRBJ2-1, with 10 bases lining up with TRBD1. CDR3 length: 15 amino acids. The trim removed 2 bases at V and 3 bases at J, leaving 1 base unmatched. Germline loops: CDR1 MNHNS, CDR2 SASEGT. The CDR3 loop reads CASSERTGGYNEQFF. DNA of the CDR3: TGTGCCAGCAGTGAAAGGACAGGGGGCTACAATGAGCAGTTCTTC.

The chain has TRBV4-1 and TRBJ2-2; 14 bases fit TRBD2. The CDR3 has 18 amino acids. J lost 4 bases, V lost 0 bases, and 4 bases had no gene match. Germline-derived CDR1 and CDR2 are MGHRA and YSYEKL. The CDR3 sequence is CASSQDLGLAGVTGELFF. CDR3 bases: TGCGCCAGCAGCCAAGATTTGGGACTAGCGGGAGTCACCGGGGAGCTGTTTTTT.